These T cell receptor beta chains were read from a single sample in a study of blood T cells in healthy people across ages. TCRdb analysed the 5' RACE reads with MiXCR anew, one entry per CDR3 protein. The sample has around 940,000 distinct CDR3 sequences, about 51% seen once. Source material: blood. The receptor source for this set is a woman in her fifties or sixties in good health. The CDR3 runs from the conserved cysteine through the conserved F or W. D genes are given only for firm matches. Only part of the rows carry a size: once, few, many, or a class if the clone is expanded.

>TRBV6-6|NA|TRBJ2-5|NA
TGTGCCAGCAATCAGGGGCAAGAGACCCAGTACTTC
CASNQGQETQYF
>TRBV5-4|NA|TRBJ2-1|few
TGTGCCAGCAGTCGCGTTCTCCTAAGAGACAATGAGCAGTTCTTC
CASSRVLLRDNEQFF
>TRBV12-3/TRBV12-4|TRBD2|TRBJ2-7|once
TGTGCCAGCACCCCGGGACGAGCGGGAGACCACGAGCAGTACTTC
CASTPGRAGDHEQYF
>TRBV4-3|NA|TRBJ1-2|NA
TGCGCCAGCAGCCAAAGGGTCGGGGGGGATGGCTACACCTTC
CASSQRVGGDGYTF
>TRBV25-1|TRBD1|TRBJ2-5|few
TGTGCCAGCAGTGCAACAGGGGTGGAGACCCAGTACTTC
CASSATGVETQYF
>TRBV25-1|NA|TRBJ1-4|once
TGTGCCAGCACGTCCGGGGAAAAACTGTTTTTT
CASTSGEKLFF
>TRBV20-1|TRBD2|TRBJ2-7|NA
TGCAGTGCTCCAGGGCGCCTAGCGGGCTACGAGCAGTACTTC
CSAPGRLAGYEQYF
>TRBV20-1|NA|TRBJ2-7|NA
TGCAGTGCTAGAGTTGGCAGCCGGAGTGGGGAGCAGTACTTC
CSARVGSRSGEQYF
>TRBV6-5|TRBD2|TRBJ2-3|few
TGTGCCAGCTCCGCTTTGACGGGAGGGCGCTCGGCGCAGTATTTT
CASSALTGGRSAQYF
>TRBV6-1|NA|TRBJ2-1|NA
TGTGCCAGCAGTGATAGGCCAAATGAGCAGTTCTTC
CASSDRPNEQFF
>TRBV28|NA|TRBJ2-7|NA
TGTGCCAGCAAACCTTTAGAAAGGCTTGGGGACGAGCAGTACTTC
CASKPLERLGDEQYF
>TRBV7-8|TRBD2|TRBJ2-3|NA
TGTGCCAGCAGCTCCCGGACTAGCTTAGATACGCAGTATTTT
CASSSRTSLDTQYF
>TRBV6-1|TRBD1|TRBJ2-7|NA
TGTGCCAGCAGTTCGCGACAGGGGGAGTACGAGCAGTACTTC
CASSSRQGEYEQYF
>TRBV4-1|NA|TRBJ1-4|NA
TGCGCCAGCAGCCAACTCGGACCAACTAATGAAAAACTGTTTTTT
CASSQLGPTNEKLFF
>TRBV20-1|NA|TRBJ2-5|once
TGCAGTGCTAGAGGGGTGACGCAAGAGACCCAGTACTTC
CSARGVTQETQYF
>TRBV29-1|NA|TRBJ1-2|NA
TGCAGCCTTGGGAGGGACGGAGGCTACACCTTC
CSLGRDGGYTF
>TRBV5-6|NA|TRBJ2-3|few
TGTGCCAGCAGAAAACCCCCTAAGTGGGACAGCGGGGAAGATACGCAGTATTTT
CASRKPPKWDSGEDTQYF
>TRBV28|NA|TRBJ1-5|NA
TGTGCCAGCAGTTCCTTCCGACAGGAGAATCAGCCCCAGCATTTT
CASSSFRQENQPQHF
>TRBV6-5|NA|TRBJ1-2|NA
TGTGCCAGCACCCGGTCACTGGCAGCAAAGGCATCTGGCTACACCTTC
CASTRSLAAKASGYTF
>TRBV6-6|NA|TRBJ1-4|few
TGTGCCAGCAGTTCCGAAGGACTCCTACTGTTTTTT
CASSSEGLLLFF
>TRBV28|NA|TRBJ2-7|NA
TGTGCCAGCAGTTTTTTAAAAGGACGATTCCACGAGCAGTACTTC
CASSFLKGRFHEQYF
>TRBV6-2/TRBV6-3|TRBD2|TRBJ2-1|NA
TGTGCCAGCAGTTACTCGAGAGCGGGGTACAATGAGCAGTTCTTC
CASSYSRAGYNEQFF
>TRBV5-6|TRBD1|TRBJ2-7|NA
TGTGCCAGCAGCTTGTATCCGGACAGGGGTTACGAGCAGTACTTC
CASSLYPDRGYEQYF
>TRBV7-9|TRBD1|TRBJ2-6|NA
TGTGCCAGCAGATTCAGGGGGCGTGCGGCTGGGGCCAACGTCCTGACTTTC
CASRFRGRAAGANVLTF
>TRBV28|NA|TRBJ2-7|NA
TGTGCCAGCAGTCCCACCGGGACTTCTGACGAGCAGTACTTC
CASSPTGTSDEQYF
>TRBV20-1|NA|TRBJ1-6|NA
TGCAGTGCTAGGAATGGACAACTACGGGATAATTCACCCCTCCACTTT
CSARNGQLRDNSPLHF
>TRBV6-4|NA|TRBJ2-6|NA
TGTGCCAGCAGTGCGGACAGTTCGCCTAATAGAGGGGCCAACGTCCTGACTTTC
CASSADSSPNRGANVLTF
>TRBV6-6|NA|TRBJ1-4|few
TGTGCCAGCACCCCGGGATCCGCTAATGAAAAACTGTTTTTT
CASTPGSANEKLFF
>TRBV7-2|TRBD1|TRBJ1-2|NA
TGTACCAGCAGCTTAGGAGACAGGGGGAATGGCTACACCTTC
CTSSLGDRGNGYTF
>TRBV28|TRBD1|TRBJ2-7|NA
TGTGCCAGCAGTCTGCGGACAGGGTTCGGGGAGCGCCCCTACGAGCAGTACTTC
CASSLRTGFGERPYEQYF
>TRBV5-1|TRBD1|TRBJ2-1|NA
TGCGCCAGCAGCTTGGAGGGGGCCCACTACAATGAGCAGTTCTTC
CASSLEGAHYNEQFF
>TRBV6-1|TRBD1|TRBJ2-7|NA
TGTGCCAGCAGTGAAGCATGGACAGGGAGCTCCTACGAGCAGTACTTC
CASSEAWTGSSYEQYF
>TRBV7-9|TRBD2|TRBJ2-5|NA
TGTGCCAACAGCTTACCGACTAGCGGGAAATCTCTGGAGACCCAGTACTTC
CANSLPTSGKSLETQYF
>TRBV30|NA|TRBJ2-3|NA
TGTGCCTGGAGAGCCACAGGGAGCGGCACAGATACGCAGTATTTT
CAWRATGSGTDTQYF
>TRBV21-1|NA|TRBJ2-3|many
TGTGCCAGCAGCAACGATCCGGACACGGTGGAGGGCGGATCCACAGATACGCAGTATTTT
CASSNDPDTVEGGSTDTQYF
>TRBV29-1|NA|TRBJ2-3|NA
TGCAGCGTCAACAGGGAATCAGATACGCAGTATTTT
CSVNRESDTQYF
>TRBV30|TRBD2|TRBJ2-7|NA
TGTGCCTGGAGTCGAGCGGGAGGGTCCTCCTACGAGCAGTACTTC
CAWSRAGGSSYEQYF
>TRBV12-3/TRBV12-4|TRBD2|TRBJ2-3|NA
TGTGCCAGCAGTTCTGCGGGACTAGCGGGAACAGATACGCAGTATTTT
CASSSAGLAGTDTQYF
>TRBV7-2|NA|TRBJ2-7|few
TGTGCCAGCAGCTCGCAAGTCTCCTACGAGCAGTACTTC
CASSSQVSYEQYF
>TRBV28|NA|TRBJ2-3|NA
TGTGCCAGCAGCCCCTTAGCGGGCACAGATACGCAGTATTTT
CASSPLAGTDTQYF
>TRBV4-1|TRBD2|TRBJ2-7|NA
TGCGCCAGCAGCCAAGGTAGCGGGAGGTTCTCCTACAATGAGCAGTACTTC
CASSQGSGRFSYNEQYF
>TRBV28|NA|TRBJ2-3|NA
TGTGCCAGCAGTTACCCCTCTAAGGGTTGGACAGATACGCAGTATTTT
CASSYPSKGWTDTQYF
>TRBV11-2|NA|TRBJ2-3|NA
TGTGCCAGCAGCTTTCGGGGAATAGCCTCAGATACGCAGTATTTT
CASSFRGIASDTQYF
>TRBV5-1|NA|TRBJ2-1|NA
TGCGCCAGCAGCACCCTAAGCGGAAGCTCCTACAATGAGCAGTTCTTC
CASSTLSGSSYNEQFF
>TRBV5-1|TRBD1|TRBJ2-2|NA
TGCGCCAGCAGCGCAAAATACAGGGGAAACACCGGGGAGCTGTTTTTT
CASSAKYRGNTGELFF
>TRBV24-1|TRBD1|TRBJ1-1|NA
TGTGCCACCAGTGATTCTCGACAGGGGAACACTGAAGCTTTCTTT
CATSDSRQGNTEAFF
>TRBV12-3/TRBV12-4|TRBD1|TRBJ2-1|few
TGTGCCAGCAGGGCCGGGACAGAGAACAACAATGAGCAGTTCTTC
CASRAGTENNNEQFF